The next 24 T cell receptor beta chains were all read from a single sample in a study of tissue T cells after allogeneic stem cell transplantation. Clones were sequenced by immunoSEQ multiplex PCR, and TCRdb holds only the in-frame ones, with some missing. In the table there are more than 45,000 clones, roughly 73% of which are singletons. The sequencing input was sorted cells pooled from one or two spleens. The source is a pool of C57BL/6 mice in good health.

On this clone itself: Any gene name here is a mouse gene name. With the read ending 1 residue before the CDR3 end, the germline J gene is used to fill in that end. The gene calls are TRBV13-1 and TRBJ1-3; TRBD1 matches at 8 bases. This CDR3 comprises 14 residues. Germline V CDR1 and CDR2: NSHNY, SYGAGN. V was clipped by 3 bases and J by 2 bases; unmatched bases: 1. CDR3 bases read: TGTGCCAGCAGTGTACAGGGGGCTGGAAATACGCTCTAT. Residues: CASSVQGAGNTLY. The whole CDR3 protein reads CASSVQGAGNTLYF.

On this clone: The genes are named according to mouse. The read ends 1 residue shy of where the CDR3 ends; the end is completed using the germline J gene. V is TRBV19 and J is TRBJ1-2; the D is unclear. V lost 3 bases, J lost 3 bases, and 9 bases lay in between. CDR1 and CDR2 from the germline V gene are FNHDT and SITEND (reference sequence). This CDR3 is 13 amino acids long. CDR3 sequence reads: CASSKHKDSDYTF. The DNA read from the CDR3 is TGTGCCAGCAGTAAGCACAAAGACTCCGACTACACC.

In regard to this clone: Germline and genes here are mouse. Sequencing ends 1 residue short of the CDR3 end; the germline J gene provides the rest. The chain couples TRBV16 to TRBJ1-3; possible D gene TRBD1, 5 bases. This CDR3 contains 14 residues. The germline CDR1 and CDR2 sequences are SGHSA and FRNQAP. Trimming shortened V by 1 base and J by 4 bases, and 8 bases separated the two germline ends. This chain's CDR3 is CASSLGGEGNTLYF. The sequenced CDR3 bases are TGTGCAAGCAGCTTAGGAGGGGAGGGAAATACGCTCTAT.

Turning to this clone: Germline and genes: mouse. The DNA ends 1 residue before the CDR3 does, and the rest of the CDR3 is filled in from the germline J gene. The rearrangement links TRBV12-2 to TRBJ1-2, with a possible D match to TRBD1 (5 bases). Germline CDR1 is SGHLS and CDR2 is HYDKME. The CDR3 is 13 residues long. Trimming pared 2 bases from V and 0 bases from J, leaving 6 bases between. The CDR3 sequence is CASSRTTNSDYTF. The CDR3 bases that were read are TGTGCCAGCTCTCGGACAACAAACTCCGACTACACC. The full variable domain, in which reference TRBV12-2 and TRBJ1-2 provide the parts outside the CDR3, is NSGVVQSPRYIIKGKGERSILKCIPISGHLSVAWYQQTQGQELKFFIQHYDKMERDKGNLPSRFSVQQFDDYHSEMNMSALELEDSAVYFCASSRTTNSDYTFGSGTRLLVI.

In the case of this clone: Gene names are mouse gene names. Read sequence stops 1 residue before the CDR3 end, and the germline J gene provides the missing end. The V and J genes are TRBV13-2 and TRBJ1-1; weak D call: TRBD1 (6 bases). This CDR3 contains 14 residues. Germline lookup yields CDR1 NNHNN and CDR2 SYGAGS (reference sequence). V was shortened by 1 base and J by 8 bases, with 15 bases between the two germline ends. CDR3 loop: CASGDWGGAWEVFF. CDR3 DNA, as far as it was read: TGTGCCAGCGGTGATTGGGGGGGGGCCTGGGAAGTCTTC.

Of note for this clone: Here the gene names and germline are mouse. This chain's CDR3 is CASSDGGGRSQNTLYF. The sequenced part of the CDR3 DNA is TGTGCCAGCAGTGATGGGGGGGGGCGTAGTCAAAACACCTTGTAC. The chain uses TRBV13-3 and TRBJ2-4; 8 bases agree with TRBD2. The read ends 1 residue shy of where the CDR3 ends; the end is completed using the germline J gene. Germline V lookup: CDR1 NNHDY, CDR2 SYVADS. Germline trimming cut 0 bases from V and 0 bases from J; bases unmatched to any gene: 3. The length of the CDR3 is 16 residues.

Note on this clone: Genes and germline come from the mouse. Read coverage stops 1 residue before the CDR3 terminus; the germline J gene supplies the remainder. V gene TRBV2 combines with J gene TRBJ1-4; possible D gene TRBD1, 6 bases. Trimming removed 0 bases from V and 5 bases from J, with 7 bases in between. The CDR3 spans 14 residues. The germline CDR1 and CDR2 sequences are LGHNA and YSYQKL. The sequenced part of the CDR3 DNA is TGTGCCAGCAGCCAAGAGAGGGGGAACGAAAGATTATTT. Its translation: CASSQERGNERLF. The whole CDR3 sequence is CASSQERGNERLFF.

About this clone: Gene names and germline match the mouse. Read coverage stops 1 residue before the CDR3 terminus; the germline J gene supplies the remainder. J is TRBJ1-1 and V is TRBV13-2; tentative D call: TRBD1 (6 bases). This CDR3 is built from 12 residues. CDR1 and CDR2 (germline): NNHNN, SYGAGS (reference sequence). V was shortened by 5 bases and J by 3 bases, with 8 bases between the two germline ends. CDR3 bases read: TGTGCCAGCGGATCAGGGGACACAGAAGTCTTC. Amino acid sequence: CASGSGDTEVF. The whole CDR3 sequence is CASGSGDTEVFF.

As for this clone: The germline and genes are mouse ones. The read terminates 1 residue ahead of where the CDR3 ends, so the germline J gene completes it. This chain connects TRBV13-2 to TRBJ2-7; no reliable D call. CDR3 length equals 12 residues. V gave up 5 bases and J gave up 6 bases, with 12 bases separating them. CDR1 and CDR2 from the germline V gene are NNHNN and SYGAGS (reference sequence). CDR3 DNA (partial): TGTGCCAGCGGGAGGAAGGAAGGTGAACAGTAC. Translated: CASGRKEGEQY. The complete CDR3 protein is CASGRKEGEQYF.

Comments on this clone: The genes are named according to mouse. The sequence runs out 1 residue before the end of the CDR3; the remainder is reconstructed from the germline J gene. This chain links TRBV14 with TRBJ2-3; 8 nucleotides match TRBD2. The germline gives CDR1 SGHDT, CDR2 FRDEAV. Trimming took 2 bases from V and 2 from J; bases not matched to a gene: 7. CDR3 size: 16 residues. The part of the CDR3 DNA that was read is TGTGCCAGCAGTTTAGGCTGGGGGGAAAATGCAGAAACGCTGTAT. It codes for CASSLGWGENAETLY. The full CDR3 protein reads CASSLGWGENAETLYF.

Regarding this clone: The gene names here belong to mouse. The CDR3 reads CASSPGQIYEQYF. CDR3 DNA (partial): TGTGCCAGCAGCCCAGGACAGATCTATGAACAGTAC. The rearrangement links TRBV2 to TRBJ2-7, with D perhaps TRBD1 (6 bases). The read is 1 residue too short to cover the CDR3 end, so that end is filled in from the germline J gene. V lost 4 bases to trimming and J lost 3 bases, with 10 bases between them. Germline loops: CDR1 LGHNA, CDR2 YSYQKL. This CDR3 contains 13 residues.

Comment on this clone: Gene names are mouse gene names. The read gets to within 1 residue of the CDR3 end, and the germline J gene fills in the rest. The gene calls are TRBV16 and TRBJ2-7, with 7 bases identical to TRBD2. Germline values: CDR1 SGHSA, CDR2 FRNQAP. This CDR3 region has 13 residues. The J segment lost 4 bases and the V segment lost 0 bases, leaving 0 bases of the junction unmatched. The CDR3 loop is CASSLDWGYEQYF. The sequenced CDR3 bases are TGTGCAAGCAGCTTAGACTGGGGGTATGAACAGTAC.

Regarding this clone: These gene names are mouse names. The read comes to an end 1 residue before the CDR3 does, leaving the germline J gene to fill in the end. V usage is TRBV2 and J usage is TRBJ2-1; TRBD1 agrees at 7 bases. This CDR3 comprises 16 residues. The V gene's germline CDR1 is LGHNA and CDR2 YSYQKL. The ends lost 1 base at V and 1 base at J; junction bases unmatched: 4. The CDR3: CASSQAPGQNYAEQFF. CDR3 DNA (partial): TGTGCCAGCAGCCAAGCGCCGGGACAGAACTATGCTGAGCAGTTC.

Turning to this clone: Germline and genes here are mouse. The read stops 1 residue short of the end of the CDR3; the missing end is completed from the germline J gene. The chain uses TRBV1 and TRBJ2-4; D may match TRBD1 or TRBD2 (5 bases each). V lost 2 bases to trimming and J lost 0 bases, with 9 bases between them. The V gene's germline CDR1 is NSQYPW and CDR2 LRSPGD (reference sequence). The length of the CDR3 is 15 residues. The CDR3 region is CTCSASGASQNTLYF. The CDR3 DNA, read in part, is TGCACCTGCAGTGCAAGTGGGGCTAGTCAAAACACCTTGTAC.

This clone occurred a few times. The gene symbols are mouse symbols. The CDR3 is cut off 1 residue early in the read; its end comes from the germline J gene. This chain uses TRBV20 with TRBJ2-7; possibly TRBD1 for D (6 bases). There are 12 residues in the CDR3. CDR1 is GFQATS, CDR2 STVNSAI, per germline. The V end was cut by 0 bases, the J end by 4 bases, with 7 bases between. The sequenced part of the CDR3 DNA is TGTGGTGCTAGGGATCAGGGGTATGAACAGTAC. Its translation: CGARDQGYEQY. The CDR3 reads in full as CGARDQGYEQYF.

As concerns this clone: The gene symbols are mouse symbols. The read ends 1 residue before the CDR3 terminus; that terminus is restored from the germline J gene. The rearrangement joins TRBV24 to TRBJ1-3; TRBD1 aligns across 8 bases. Germline CDR1 is KGHTA and CDR2 is FRNEEI. The CDR3 loop spans 17 amino acids. V shed 0 bases, J shed 4 bases, and the junction held 8 bases outside the gene matches. The CDR3 reads CASSLYKTGGCGNTLYF. The sequenced CDR3 bases are TGTGCCAGCAGTCTGTATAAAACAGGGGGATGCGGAAATACGCTCTAT.

Comment on this clone: Here the gene names and germline are mouse. Read coverage stops 1 residue before the CDR3 terminus; the germline J gene supplies the remainder. The chain carries TRBV31 and TRBJ2-3; possible D gene TRBD2, 6 bases. Germline V gene data show CDR1 as GKSSPN and CDR2 as SITVG. V lost 3 bases and J 0 bases, leaving 13 bases between the germline ends. The CDR3 is 15 amino acids. The covered CDR3 bases are TGTGCCTGGAGCCTTGGACTGAATAGTGCAGAAACGCTGTAT. The encoded protein is CAWSLGLNSAETLY. In full, the CDR3 reads CAWSLGLNSAETLYF.

Worth noting for this clone: Gene names and germline match the mouse. The read ends 1 residue shy of where the CDR3 ends; the end is completed using the germline J gene. The V call is TRBV29, the J call TRBJ2-2; the D gene is possibly TRBD1 (6 bases). CDR3 length: 15 residues. Germline V CDR1 and CDR2: MSHET, SYDVDS. Trimming took off 3 bases at V and 2 bases at J, with 10 bases between the two ends. The CDR3: CASSFPGANTGQLYF. The part of the CDR3 DNA that was read is TGTGCTAGCAGTTTCCCAGGGGCGAACACCGGGCAGCTCTAC.

As concerns this clone: Gene names are mouse gene names. Coverage ceases 1 residue before the CDR3 finishes, and the germline J gene fills in the end. This chain joins TRBV16 and TRBJ2-2; D not certain. The CDR3 contains 17 residues. The V gene's germline CDR1 is SGHSA and CDR2 FRNQAP. Trimming took 0 bases from V and 0 from J, leaving 11 bases between them. The CDR3 region is CASSLDGPLANTGQLYF. The DNA read from the CDR3 is TGTGCAAGCAGCTTAGATGGACCACTTGCAAACACCGGGCAGCTCTAC.

As for this clone: The germline and genes are mouse ones. The CDR3 is cut off 1 residue early in the read; its end comes from the germline J gene. The chain recombines TRBV17 with TRBJ2-7; 9 bases map to TRBD2. Unmatched junction bases numbered 2, after V lost 8 bases and J lost 6 bases. This CDR3 region has 11 residues. From germline, CDR1 is MNHDT and CDR2 YYDKIL. Here the CDR3 reads CASGLGSEQYF. The sequenced CDR3 bases are TGTGCTAGCGGACTGGGGAGTGAACAGTAC.

A note on this clone: Mouse gene names and germline throughout. The CDR3 end is not reached by the read, which stops 1 residue before it; the germline J gene fills it in. The V gene is TRBV5, the J gene TRBJ2-2; 11 bases line up with TRBD1. The CDR3 is made up of 16 amino acids. The germline CDR1 and CDR2 sequences are LGHNA and YNLKQL (reference sequence). With 4 bases clipped from V and 4 bases from J, the junction kept 5 bases outside the gene matches. The CDR3 spells CASSPGQGAGTGQLYF. The sequenced CDR3 bases are TGTGCCAGCAGCCCCGGACAGGGGGCAGGCACCGGGCAGCTCTAC.

As concerns this clone: Gene labels here are mouse ones. The observed sequence ends 1 residue before the CDR3 terminus, with the missing tail filled in from the germline J gene. The chain combines TRBV16 with TRBJ2-3; 10 bases agree with TRBD2. Germline trimming cut 0 bases from V and 2 bases from J; bases unmatched to any gene: 5. The germline V gene has CDR1 SGHSA and CDR2 FRNQAP. There are 17 residues in the CDR3. CDR3 loop: CASSLDFWGGDAETLYF. The sequenced part of the CDR3 DNA is TGTGCAAGCAGCTTAGATTTCTGGGGGGGCGATGCAGAAACGCTGTAT.

This clone appeared once. Each gene name is a mouse one. The DNA ends 1 residue before the CDR3 does, and the rest of the CDR3 is filled in from the germline J gene. The gene calls are TRBV15 and TRBJ1-3; 7 bases are shared with TRBD1. The CDR3 has 16 residues. The germline V gene encodes CDR1 SGHND and CDR2 FRSKSL. Trimming removed 4 bases from V and 0 bases from J; junction bases left unmatched: 6. The CDR3 DNA, read in part, is TGTGCCAGCAGTTCTGGGACAGCAAATTCTGGAAATACGCTCTAT. It yields the protein CASSSGTANSGNTLY. The whole CDR3 sequence reads CASSSGTANSGNTLYF.

Comment on this clone: Gene and germline names: mouse. Sequencing ends 1 residue short of the CDR3 end; the germline J gene provides the rest. V is TRBV3 and J is TRBJ1-2; a weak D match, TRBD1 (5 bases). Trimming pared 3 bases from V and 4 bases from J, leaving 9 bases between. This CDR3 is 13 amino acids long. Per germline, CDR1 SNHLY and CDR2 FYNGKV (reference sequence). CDR3 DNA (partial): TGTGCCAGCAGCTTGGACATACGCTCCGACTACACC. This sequence encodes CASSLDIRSDYT. The whole CDR3 protein is CASSLDIRSDYTF.